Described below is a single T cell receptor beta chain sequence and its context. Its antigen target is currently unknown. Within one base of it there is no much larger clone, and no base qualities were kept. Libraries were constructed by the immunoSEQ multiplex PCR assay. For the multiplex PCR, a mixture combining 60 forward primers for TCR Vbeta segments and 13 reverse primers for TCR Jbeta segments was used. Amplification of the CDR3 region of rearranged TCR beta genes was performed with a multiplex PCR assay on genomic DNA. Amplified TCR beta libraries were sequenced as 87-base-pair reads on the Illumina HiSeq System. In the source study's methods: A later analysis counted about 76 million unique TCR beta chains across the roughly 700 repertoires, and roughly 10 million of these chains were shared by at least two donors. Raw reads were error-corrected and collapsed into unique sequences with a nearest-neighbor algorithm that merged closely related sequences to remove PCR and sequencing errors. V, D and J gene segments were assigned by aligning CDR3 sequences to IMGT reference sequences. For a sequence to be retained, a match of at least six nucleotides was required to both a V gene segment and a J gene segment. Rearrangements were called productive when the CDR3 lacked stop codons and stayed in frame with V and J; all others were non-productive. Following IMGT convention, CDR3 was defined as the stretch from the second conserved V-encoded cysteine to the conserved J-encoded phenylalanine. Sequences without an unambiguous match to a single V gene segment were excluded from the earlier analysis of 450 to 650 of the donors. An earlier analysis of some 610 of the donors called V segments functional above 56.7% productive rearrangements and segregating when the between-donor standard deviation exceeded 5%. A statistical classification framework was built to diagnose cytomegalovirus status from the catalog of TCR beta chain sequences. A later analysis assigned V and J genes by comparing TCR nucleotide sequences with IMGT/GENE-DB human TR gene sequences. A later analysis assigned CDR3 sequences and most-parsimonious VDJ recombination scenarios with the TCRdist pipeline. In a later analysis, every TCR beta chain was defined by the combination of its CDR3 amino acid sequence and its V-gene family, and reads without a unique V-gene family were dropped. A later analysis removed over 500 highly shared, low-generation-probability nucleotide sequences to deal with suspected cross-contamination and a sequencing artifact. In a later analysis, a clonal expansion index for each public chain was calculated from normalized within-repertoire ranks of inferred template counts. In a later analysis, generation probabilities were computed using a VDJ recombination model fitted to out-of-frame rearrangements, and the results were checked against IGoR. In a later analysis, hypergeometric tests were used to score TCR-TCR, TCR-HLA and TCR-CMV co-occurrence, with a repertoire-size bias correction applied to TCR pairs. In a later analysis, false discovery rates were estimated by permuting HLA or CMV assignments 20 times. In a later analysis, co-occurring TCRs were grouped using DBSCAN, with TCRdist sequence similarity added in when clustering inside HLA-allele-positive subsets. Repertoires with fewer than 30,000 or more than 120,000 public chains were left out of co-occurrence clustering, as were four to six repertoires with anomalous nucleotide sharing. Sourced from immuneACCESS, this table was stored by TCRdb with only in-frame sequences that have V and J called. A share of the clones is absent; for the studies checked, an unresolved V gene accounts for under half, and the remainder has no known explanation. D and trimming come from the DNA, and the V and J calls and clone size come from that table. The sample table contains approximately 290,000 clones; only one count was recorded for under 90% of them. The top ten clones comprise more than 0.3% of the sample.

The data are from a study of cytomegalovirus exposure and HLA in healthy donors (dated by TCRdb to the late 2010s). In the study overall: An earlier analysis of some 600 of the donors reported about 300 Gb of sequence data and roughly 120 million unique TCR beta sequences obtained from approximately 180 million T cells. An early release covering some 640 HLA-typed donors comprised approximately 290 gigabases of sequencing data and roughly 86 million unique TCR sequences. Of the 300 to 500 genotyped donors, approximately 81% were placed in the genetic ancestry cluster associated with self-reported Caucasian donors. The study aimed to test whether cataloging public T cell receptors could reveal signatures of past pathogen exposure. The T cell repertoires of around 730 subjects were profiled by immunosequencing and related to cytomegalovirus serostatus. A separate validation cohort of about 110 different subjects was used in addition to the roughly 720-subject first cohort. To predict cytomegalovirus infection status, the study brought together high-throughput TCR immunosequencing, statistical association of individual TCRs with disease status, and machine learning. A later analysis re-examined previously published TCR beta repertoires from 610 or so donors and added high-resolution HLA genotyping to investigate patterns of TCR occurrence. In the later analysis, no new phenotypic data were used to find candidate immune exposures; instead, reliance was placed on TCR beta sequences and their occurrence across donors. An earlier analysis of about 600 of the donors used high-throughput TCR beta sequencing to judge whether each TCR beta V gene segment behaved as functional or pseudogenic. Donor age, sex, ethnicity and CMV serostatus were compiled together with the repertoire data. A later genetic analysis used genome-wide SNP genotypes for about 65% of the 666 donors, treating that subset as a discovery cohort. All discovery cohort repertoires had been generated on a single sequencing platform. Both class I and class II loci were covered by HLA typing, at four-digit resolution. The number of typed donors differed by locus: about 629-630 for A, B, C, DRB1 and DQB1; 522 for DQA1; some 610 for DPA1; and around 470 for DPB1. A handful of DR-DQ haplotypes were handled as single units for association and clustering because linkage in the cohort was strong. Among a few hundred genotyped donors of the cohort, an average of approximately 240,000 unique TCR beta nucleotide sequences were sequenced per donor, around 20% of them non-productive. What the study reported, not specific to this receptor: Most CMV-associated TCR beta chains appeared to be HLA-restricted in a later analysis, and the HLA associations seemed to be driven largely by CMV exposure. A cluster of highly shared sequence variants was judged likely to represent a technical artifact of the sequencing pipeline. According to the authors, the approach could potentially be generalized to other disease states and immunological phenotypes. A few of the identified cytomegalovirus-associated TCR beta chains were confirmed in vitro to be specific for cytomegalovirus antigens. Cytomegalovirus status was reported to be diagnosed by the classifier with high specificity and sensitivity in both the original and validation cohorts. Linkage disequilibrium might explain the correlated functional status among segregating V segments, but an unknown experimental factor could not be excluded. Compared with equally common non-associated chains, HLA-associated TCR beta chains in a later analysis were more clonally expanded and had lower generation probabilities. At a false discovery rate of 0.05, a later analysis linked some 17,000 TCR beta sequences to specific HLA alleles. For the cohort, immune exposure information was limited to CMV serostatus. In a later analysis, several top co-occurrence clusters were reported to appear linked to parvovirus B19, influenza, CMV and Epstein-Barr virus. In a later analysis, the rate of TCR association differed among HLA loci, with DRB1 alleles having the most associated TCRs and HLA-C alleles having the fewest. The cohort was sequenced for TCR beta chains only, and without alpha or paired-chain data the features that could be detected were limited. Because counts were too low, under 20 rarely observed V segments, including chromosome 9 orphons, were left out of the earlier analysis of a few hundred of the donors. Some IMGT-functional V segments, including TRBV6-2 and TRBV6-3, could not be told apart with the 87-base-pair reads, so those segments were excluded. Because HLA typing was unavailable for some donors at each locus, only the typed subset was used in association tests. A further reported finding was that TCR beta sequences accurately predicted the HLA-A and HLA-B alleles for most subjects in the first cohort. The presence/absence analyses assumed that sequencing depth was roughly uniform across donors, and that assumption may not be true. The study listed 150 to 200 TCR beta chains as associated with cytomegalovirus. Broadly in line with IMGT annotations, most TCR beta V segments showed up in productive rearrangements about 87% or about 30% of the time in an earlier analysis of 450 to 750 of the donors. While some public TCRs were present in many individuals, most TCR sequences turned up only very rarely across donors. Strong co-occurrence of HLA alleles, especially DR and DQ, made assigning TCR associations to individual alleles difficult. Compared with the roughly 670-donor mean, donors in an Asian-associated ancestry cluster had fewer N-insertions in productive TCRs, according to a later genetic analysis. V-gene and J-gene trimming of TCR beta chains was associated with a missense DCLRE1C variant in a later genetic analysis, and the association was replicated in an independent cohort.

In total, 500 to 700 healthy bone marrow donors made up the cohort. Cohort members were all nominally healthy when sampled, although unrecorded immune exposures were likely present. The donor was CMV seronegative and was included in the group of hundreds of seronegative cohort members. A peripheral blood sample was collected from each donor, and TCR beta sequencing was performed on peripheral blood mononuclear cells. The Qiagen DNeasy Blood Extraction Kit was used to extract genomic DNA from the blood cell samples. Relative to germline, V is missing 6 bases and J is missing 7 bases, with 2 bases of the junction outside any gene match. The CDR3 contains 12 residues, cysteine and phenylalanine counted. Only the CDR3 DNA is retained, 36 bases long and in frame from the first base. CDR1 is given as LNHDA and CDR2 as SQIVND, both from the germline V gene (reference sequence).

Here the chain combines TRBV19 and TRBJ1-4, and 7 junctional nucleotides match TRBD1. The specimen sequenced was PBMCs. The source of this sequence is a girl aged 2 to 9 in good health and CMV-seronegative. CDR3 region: CASRNRGEKLFF. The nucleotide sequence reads TGTGCCAGTAGAAACAGGGGTGAAAAACTGTTTTTT.